This T cell receptor (beta chain) was identified in a study of cytomegalovirus exposure and HLA in healthy donors. Amplification used 60 Vbeta primers and 13 Jbeta primers. In the original processing: In a later analysis, the count reached 82 million or so unique TCR beta chains, with about 12 million shared. Libraries were prepared by immunoSEQ multiplex PCR; TCRdb keeps only in-frame clonotypes and omits some of them. That table is the source of V, J and clone size, and D and trimming were worked out from the DNA. The data contain approximately 190,000 clones, more than 65% of them singletons. General study points: In a later analysis, productive TCRs from donors in an Asian-associated ancestry cluster reportedly carried fewer N-insertions than the cohort mean. Near-uniform donor sequencing depth was presumed by presence/absence analyses. In vitro data verified a few CMV-associated chains as specific for CMV antigens.

V was cut by 5 bases and J by 9 bases, with 23 bases left in between. Germline-derived CDR1 and CDR2 are SGHVS and FNYEAQ. The CDR3 runs 16 residues. Turning to this clone: The antigen is undetermined.

The material sequenced was PBMCs. The sequence came from a man aged 50 to 60 in good health and CMV-seronegative. The chain uses TRBV7-6 and TRBJ2-1; D is possibly TRBD2 (7 bases). CDR3 residues: CASSPRTGGRPSEQFF. The DNA of the CDR3 is TGTGCCAGCAGCCCGAGGACGGGGGGCCGGCCTAGTGAGCAGTTCTTC.